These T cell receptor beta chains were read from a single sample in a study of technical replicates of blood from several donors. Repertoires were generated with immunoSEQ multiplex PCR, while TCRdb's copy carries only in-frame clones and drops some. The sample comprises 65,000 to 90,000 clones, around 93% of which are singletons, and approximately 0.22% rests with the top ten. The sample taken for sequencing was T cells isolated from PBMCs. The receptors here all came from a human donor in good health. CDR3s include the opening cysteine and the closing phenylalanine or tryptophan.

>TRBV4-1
CASSQFAGGTEAFF
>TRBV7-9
CASSPLGGVGYEQYF
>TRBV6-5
CASSYGLGAGELFF
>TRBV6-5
CASTMAGGEDTQYF
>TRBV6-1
CASSELQGRNEQYF
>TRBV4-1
CASSQALGREKDTEAFF
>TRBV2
CASTREKLFF
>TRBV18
CASSPQKSGKGYEQYF
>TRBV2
CASVAGRSNTEAFF
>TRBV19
CASSFGTPTDTQYF
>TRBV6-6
CASSYGTAGTEAFF
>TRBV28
CASSLDTGNTIYF
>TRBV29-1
CSVPSLDREADTEAFF
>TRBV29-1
CSVVQGGGYGYTF
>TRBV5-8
CASSYWTGGALLVGYTF
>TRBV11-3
CASSLDPTAYEQYF
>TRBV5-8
CASTPGHAGGYTF
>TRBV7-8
CASSHPPGRYEQYF
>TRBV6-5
CASSYSQEHGYTF
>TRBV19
CASSTGQGKYEQYF
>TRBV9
CASSVDSAGTGELFF
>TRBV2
CASSDIGTAQGNIQYF
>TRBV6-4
CASSETRGTHTDTQYF
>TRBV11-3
CASSPGTREDTQYF